The 6 T cell receptor beta chains reported below all come from one sample, sequenced in a study of shared T cell receptors in the human thymus. TCRdb's copy holds only in-frame clones and misses some; the assay was immunoSEQ multiplex PCR. Of 550,000 to 800,000 clones in the sample, 70% to 90% are singletons; the top ten hold approximately 0.01%. This sample also belongs to another study, concerning human thymus T cells.

Input material: thymocytes. These receptors came from a girl in the first two years of life with a congenital heart defect.

This clone turned up a few times. The chain has TRBV10-3 and TRBJ1-1; a possible D gene is TRBD1 (5 bases). Germline CDR1 and CDR2: ENHRY and SYGVKD. This CDR3 is 13 amino acids long. The V gene lost 3 bases and the J gene lost 5 bases, with 10 bases spanning the gap. CDR3 nucleotides: TGTGCCATCAGTGAAGAGGGGAGGACTGAAGCTTTCTTT. It specifies CAISEEGRTEAFF.

The rearrangement links TRBV14 to TRBJ1-6; D remains ambiguous. V was shortened by 4 bases and J by 4 bases, with 5 bases between the two germline ends. CDR1 SGHDN and CDR2 FVKESK come from the germline V gene. The length of the CDR3 is 13 residues. This CDR3 reads CASSPRYNSPLHF. Here the CDR3 DNA reads TGTGCCAGCAGCCCCAGGTATAATTCACCCCTCCACTTT.

The CDR3 DNA reads TGTGCCCATGGGAGGGGATTGGACTCTGGGGCCAACGTCCTGACTTTC. This gives the protein CAHGRGLDSGANVLTF. The chain is built from TRBV10-3 and TRBJ2-6, with 7 bases identical to TRBD2. Germline V gene data show CDR1 as ENHRY and CDR2 as SYGVKD. V was clipped by 11 bases and J by 0 bases; unmatched bases: 10. The CDR3 loop spans 16 amino acids.

The V call is TRBV7-2, the J call TRBJ2-7; D is uncertain. The CDR3 has 13 amino acids. The V and J ends lost 2 bases and 0 bases respectively, with 5 bases between them. Germline CDR1 reads SGHTA; CDR2 reads FQGNSA. The CDR3, as DNA: TGTGCCAGCAGCTTACCACTCTCCTACGAGCAGTACTTC. It codes for CASSLPLSYEQYF.

Only one count was recorded for this clone. The rearrangement uses TRBV5-1 and TRBJ1-4, with 12 nucleotides matching TRBD1. The length of the CDR3 is 14 residues. J lost 8 bases, V lost 4 bases, and 3 bases had no gene match. Germline lookup yields CDR1 SGHRS and CDR2 YFSETQ. CDR3 region: CASSAGTGGEKLFF. DNA of the CDR3: TGCGCCAGCAGCGCCGGGACAGGGGGCGAAAAACTGTTTTTT.

This chain connects TRBV5-1 to TRBJ2-7; 9 nucleotides agree with TRBD1. The CDR3 runs to 13 residues. V was clipped by 5 bases and J by 3 bases; unmatched bases: 3. Looked up from germline, CDR1 is SGHRS and CDR2 is YFSETQ. CDR3 region: CASSGTGNYEQYF. The CDR3 nucleotides read TGCGCCAGCAGTGGGACAGGGAACTACGAGCAGTACTTC.